This T cell receptor (beta chain) is from a study of cytomegalovirus exposure and HLA in healthy donors. Whole-study results and caveats: The authors enumerated over 150 TCR beta chains as linked to cytomegalovirus.

This CDR3 comprises 15 residues. CDR1 MNHEY and CDR2 SVGAGI come from the germline V gene. Trimming stripped 6 bases from V and 7 bases from J, with 19 bases between. A note on this clone: The target antigen is unknown.

With 60 Vbeta and 13 Jbeta primers, the PCR was carried out. Some clones are missing from TCRdb's copy, which holds only in-frame ones; the method was immunoSEQ multiplex PCR. The sample has more than 120,000 clones; over 80% are singletons. The sample was PBMCs. This chain joins TRBV6-5 and TRBJ1-5, with D possibly matching TRBD1 (6 bases). The clonotype comes from a woman between 25 and 40 years old in good health and CMV-seronegative. The CDR3 bases are TGTGCCAGCAGAAGGGACACGACAGTTTCCCAGCCCCAGCATTTT. It translates to CASRRDTTVSQPQHF.